A selection of T cell receptor beta chains follows, all from one sample in a study of early T cells in non-severe SARS-CoV-2 infection. TCRdb re-called the 5' RACE reads with MiXCR, one entry per CDR3 protein. The table lists approximately 81,000 distinct CDR3 sequences, more than 5% of them singletons. The sample was whole blood. The receptor set was obtained from an adult who was a healthcare worker with PCR-confirmed SARS-CoV-2 infection or an uninfected control (not recorded which). The CDR3 runs from the conserved cysteine through the conserved F or W. A D gene is named only where the DNA matches it firmly. Clone size is stated in some rows and not others, as once, few, many or a class when expanded.

D	J	size	V	DNA	CDR3
TRBD1	TRBJ2-7	many	TRBV30	TGTGCCTGGAGTGTTGGGACAGGGACCTACGAGCAGTACTTC	CAWSVGTGTYEQYF
NA	TRBJ1-4	many	TRBV18	TGTGCCAGCTCCCCCACATGGCGGTCAACTAATGAAAAACTGTTTTTT	CASSPTWRSTNEKLFF
NA	TRBJ2-7	many	TRBV20-1	TGCAGTGCCCAAACGTGGCGGGACAACTCCTACGAGCAGTACTTC	CSAQTWRDNSYEQYF
NA	TRBJ1-6	NA	TRBV20-1	TGCAGTGCCATTAAGGACAGCGGTTTCAATTCACCCCTCCACTTT	CSAIKDSGFNSPLHF
TRBD1	TRBJ1-1	many	TRBV5-1	TGCGCCAGCAGCTGGACAGGGCGTGAAGCTTTCTTT	CASSWTGREAFF
NA	TRBJ2-2	NA	TRBV19	TGTGCCAGTAGTATCTCCACCGGGGAGCTGTTTTTT	CASSISTGELFF
NA	TRBJ1-5	many	TRBV27	TGTGCCAGCAGTTTATGGCAGGACGGCAATCAGCCCCAGCATTTT	CASSLWQDGNQPQHF
NA	TRBJ1-3	many	TRBV5-1	TGCGCCAGCAGTACTGTTGCCGAGGGCGGAAACACCATATATTTT	CASSTVAEGGNTIYF
TRBD2	TRBJ2-7	few	TRBV20-1	TGCAGTGCCGGACTAGCGGGGTTCTCCTACGAGCAGTACTTC	CSAGLAGFSYEQYF
TRBD2	TRBJ2-1	few	TRBV20-1	TGCAGTGCTACCCTAGCGGGAGTTGACTACAATGAGCAGTTCTTC	CSATLAGVDYNEQFF